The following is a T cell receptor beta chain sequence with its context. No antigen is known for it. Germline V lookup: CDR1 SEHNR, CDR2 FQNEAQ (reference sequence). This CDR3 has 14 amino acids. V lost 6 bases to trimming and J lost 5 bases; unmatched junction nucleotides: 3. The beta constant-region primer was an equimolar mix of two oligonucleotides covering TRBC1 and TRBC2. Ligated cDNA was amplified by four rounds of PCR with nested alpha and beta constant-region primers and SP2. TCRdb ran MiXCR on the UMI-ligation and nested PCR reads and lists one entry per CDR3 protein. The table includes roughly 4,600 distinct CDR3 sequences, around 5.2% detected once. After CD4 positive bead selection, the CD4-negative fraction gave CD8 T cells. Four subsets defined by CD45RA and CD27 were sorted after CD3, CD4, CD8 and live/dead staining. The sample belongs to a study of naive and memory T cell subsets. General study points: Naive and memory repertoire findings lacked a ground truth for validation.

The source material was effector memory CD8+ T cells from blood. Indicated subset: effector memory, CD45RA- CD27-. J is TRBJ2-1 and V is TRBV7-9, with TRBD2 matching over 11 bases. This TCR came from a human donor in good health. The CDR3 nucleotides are TGTGCCAGCAGAGGGACTAGCGGCCACAATGAGCAGTTCTTC. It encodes CASRGTSGHNEQFF. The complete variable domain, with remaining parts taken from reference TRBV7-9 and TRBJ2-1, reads DTGVSQNPRHKITKRGQNVTFRCDPISEHNRLYWYRQTLGQGPEFLTYFQNEAQLEKSRLLSDRFSAERPKGSFSTLEIQRTEQGDSAMYLCASRGTSGHNEQFFGPGTRLTVL.